This T cell receptor (beta chain) comes out of a study of a mutant IDH1 vaccine in newly diagnosed glioma. Sequenced by immunoSEQ multiplex PCR; TCRdb stores in-frame clones only, minus some. The data show about 64,000 clones, 65% to 75% seen once. As to time point: week 35, safety follow-up. In the vaccine, a single dose held 300 ug of the mutant IDH1 20-mer peptide, along with topical imiquimod. Comments on this clone: Its antigen is undetermined.

The sequencing here drew on PBMCs, taken from a glioma patient whose treatment included an IDH1 peptide vaccine. The TCR originated in a man aged 50 to 60 with glioma.

CDR3 DNA sequence: TGTGCCAGCAGCTTAGTTAGGAGTGGGAATGAGCAGTTCTTC. Translating gives CASSLVRSGNEQFF. The rearrangement uses TRBV11-2 and TRBJ2-1, with unresolved D. Trimming took off 1 base at V and 7 bases at J, with 11 bases between the two ends. The CDR3 contains 14 residues. Germline CDR1 reads SGHAT; CDR2 reads FQNNGV.